This T cell receptor beta chain comes out of a study of cytomegalovirus exposure and HLA in healthy donors. Vbeta (60) and Jbeta (13) primers were used in the PCR. Clones were sequenced by immunoSEQ multiplex PCR, and TCRdb holds only the in-frame ones, with some missing. The sample has around 99,000 clones; over 75% are singletons. This CDR3 has 15 residues. Germline CDR1 and CDR2: SGHDN and FVKESK. V lost 0 bases to trimming and J lost 8 bases; unmatched junction nucleotides: 8. This sequence was found in a man aged 30 to 39 in good health and CMV-seronegative. J is TRBJ2-7 and V is TRBV14; 9 bases fit TRBD2. Source material: PBMCs. CDR3: CASSQERGGRAKQYF. The CDR3 DNA reads TGTGCCAGCAGCCAAGAAAGGGGCGGGAGGGCGAAGCAGTACTTC. Full variable domain (remainder filled in from reference TRBV14 and TRBJ2-7): EAGVTQFPSHSVIEKGQTVTLRCDPISGHDNLYWYRRVMGKEIKFLLHFVKESKQDESGMPNNRFLAERTGGTYSTLKVQPAELEDSGVYFCASSQERGGRAKQYFGPGTRLTVT.